What follows are 25 T cell receptor beta chains derived from one specimen sequenced in a study of identical twins. TCRdb reprocessed the 5' RACE reads with MiXCR, giving one entry per CDR3 protein. The table has 1.5 million to 2 million distinct CDR3 sequences, about 32% seen once. The sample comprised cord blood. These receptors were taken from a newborn girl in good health.

This clonotype has just a few counts. The CDR3 DNA is TGTGCCACTTCCGGGACAGGGGATGAAAAACTGTTTTTT. Its protein is CATSGTGDEKLFF. The chain is built from TRBV10-3 and TRBJ1-4; 10 bases align to TRBD1. The CDR3 is 13 amino acids. The V and J ends lost 10 bases and 6 bases, in that order; junction bases with no gene match: 5. The germline V gene encodes CDR1 ENHRY and CDR2 SYGVKD.

This clonotype was detected only a few times. This chain joins TRBV7-9 and TRBJ1-6; 7 positions match TRBD1. Germline V lookup: CDR1 SEHNR, CDR2 FQNEAQ (reference sequence). V trimming: 1 base; J trimming: 9 bases; junction bases outside the gene matches: 6. The CDR3 length is 15 residues. This CDR3 is CASSLDRGATSPLHF. The CDR3 DNA reads as TGTGCCAGCAGCTTAGACAGGGGCGCTACTTCACCCCTCCACTTT. The full variable domain, with the rest looked up from reference TRBV7-9 and TRBJ1-6, is DTGVSQNPRHKITKRGQNVTFRCDPISEHNRLYWYRQTLGQGPEFLTYFQNEAQLEKSRLLSDRFSAERPKGSFSTLEIQRTEQGDSAMYLCASSLDRGATSPLHFGNGTRLTVT.

Ten or more counts support this clonotype. A clone one base away is much larger, so this may be a read error. The rearrangement joins TRBV3-1 to TRBJ2-7; no clear D gene. V shed 2 bases and J shed 0 bases, with 5 bases lying between them. Germline V lookup: CDR1 LGHDT, CDR2 YNNKEL (reference sequence). CDR3 size: 13 residues. Here the CDR3 DNA reads TGTGCCAGCAGCCAATGGGGCTCCTACGAGCAGTACTTC. As protein: CASSQWGSYEQYF.

This chain joins TRBV16 and TRBJ2-3; D remains unclear. The CDR3 length is 14 residues. The V end was cut by 0 bases, the J end by 6 bases, with 10 bases between. In germline, CDR1 is KGHSY, CDR2 FQNENV. The CDR3 sequence: CASSQSRTGDTQYF. The CDR3 region has the DNA TGTGCCAGCAGCCAATCTAGAACGGGCGATACGCAGTATTTT.

This clonotype was recorded a few times. The chain links TRBV2 to TRBJ2-1, with 14 bases matching TRBD2. TRBJ2-7 matches the DNA end more closely, so the J call is doubtful. This CDR3 contains 14 residues. CDR1 is SNHLY, CDR2 FYNNEI, per germline. DNA of the CDR3: TGTGCCAGCCGGACTAGCGGGGGGTACAATGAGCAGTACTTC. Its protein product is CASRTSGGYNEQYF.

Remarks on this clonotype: A much bigger clone sits one base away, suggesting this may be a read error. J is TRBJ2-3 and V is TRBV5-1; D remains ambiguous. V lost 3 bases and J 4 bases, leaving 9 bases between the germline ends. CDR3 length: 13 residues. The germline CDR1 and CDR2 sequences are SGHRS and YFSETQ. CDR3: CASSSSLSDTQYF. The CDR3 DNA is TGCGCCAGCAGCTCGTCTCTCTCAGATACGCAGTATTTT.

The chain recombines TRBV24-1 with TRBJ1-1; D gene ambiguous. V lost 4 bases to trimming and J lost 4 bases, with 12 bases between them. This CDR3 spans 14 amino acids. CDR1 and CDR2 from the germline V gene are KGHDR and SFDVKD. CDR3 DNA: TGTGCCACCAGTGACGAGGAGAGATCCACTGAAGCTTTCTTT. This encodes CATSDEERSTEAFF.

The rearrangement links TRBV5-1 to TRBJ1-2; TRBD1 aligns across 10 bases. The CDR3 has 13 amino acids. CDR1 and CDR2 (germline): SGHRS, YFSETQ. Unmatched junction bases numbered 8, after V lost 7 bases and J lost 8 bases. The CDR3 nucleotides read TGCGCCAGCGGCCGCGGGACAGGGGACGGCTACACCTTC. Its protein product is CASGRGTGDGYTF.

This chain connects TRBV27 to TRBJ2-7; D unresolved. The V gene lost 5 bases and the J gene lost 1 base, with 9 bases spanning the gap. Germline CDR1 MNHEY, CDR2 SMNVEV (reference sequence). The CDR3 has 13 amino acids. The DNA of the CDR3 is TGTGCCAGCAGTGCGTCCCTATCCTACGAGCAGTACTTC. Translation: CASSASLSYEQYF.

This clonotype was picked up a small number of times. V and J are TRBV20-1 and TRBJ2-4; TRBD1 is a possible D gene (5 bases). The CDR3 has 13 amino acids. V lost 5 bases to trimming and J lost 1 base, with 9 bases between them. Germline loops: CDR1 DFQATT, CDR2 SNEGSKA (reference sequence). The CDR3 here is CSAGHRAKNIQYF. CDR3 coding DNA: TGCAGTGCTGGGCACAGGGCCAAAAACATTCAGTACTTC.

V is TRBV4-2 and J is TRBJ2-5, with D unresolved. With 0 bases removed from V and 11 bases from J, the gap between germline ends came to 16 bases. Germline V CDR1 and CDR2: LGHNA, YNFKEQ. The CDR3 has 14 residues. CDR3 loop: CASSQEAQLEKQYF. In DNA, the CDR3 is TGTGCCAGCAGCCAAGAGGCCCAGCTGGAGAAGCAGTACTTC.

CDR3 sequence (DNA): TGTGCCAGCAGTTCGAGACAGGGCCCCTCGGGCGAGCAGTACTTC. This translates into CASSSRQGPSGEQYF. This chain uses TRBV12-3 or TRBV12-4 with TRBJ2-4; TRBD1 matches at 7 bases. With the DNA end fitting TRBJ2-7 better, the J assignment may be wrong. The CDR3 is 15 amino acids.

V gene TRBV18 combines with J gene TRBJ2-3; no definite D call. With 4 bases removed from V and 5 bases from J, the gap between germline ends came to 19 bases. The CDR3 spans 16 residues. Looked up from germline, CDR1 is KGHSH and CDR2 is LQKENI. The CDR3 reads CASSRFVGWAEDTQYF. CDR3 nucleotide sequence: TGTGCCAGCTCACGATTCGTTGGGTGGGCCGAAGATACGCAGTATTTT.

To note about this clonotype: It may be a read error: a sequence one base away is much more abundant. V is TRBV12-3 or TRBV12-4 and J is TRBJ2-5, with a weak D call TRBD1 (6 bases). CDR3 length: 13 amino acids. The CDR3 reads CASSMTGQETRYF. The CDR3, as DNA: TGTGCCAGCAGCATGACAGGACAAGAGACCCGGTACTTC.

The rearrangement uses TRBV24-1 and TRBJ2-7; 8 positions agree with TRBD1. In germline, CDR1 is KGHDR, CDR2 SFDVKD. This CDR3 is built from 14 residues. V shed 0 bases and J 3 bases; nucleotides not matched to a gene: 0. The CDR3 DNA reads as TGTGCCACCAGTGATTTGGGACAGGGCTACGAGCAGTACTTC. Protein sequence: CATSDLGQGYEQYF.

The CDR3 reads CASSPRRQDNTIYF. The DNA for the CDR3 is TGTGCCAGCAGCCCCCGTCGTCAGGACAACACCATATATTTT. This chain uses TRBV9 with TRBJ1-3; no clear D gene. V was clipped by 4 bases and J by 7 bases, with 15 bases between them. In germline, CDR1 is SGDLS, CDR2 YYNGEE. The length of the CDR3 is 14 residues.

This chain connects TRBV14 to TRBJ2-7, with 7 nucleotides matching TRBD1. V gave up 3 bases and J gave up 4 bases; unmatched junction bases: 18. The germline V gene has CDR1 SGHDN and CDR2 FVKESK. The CDR3 is made up of 18 amino acids. As DNA, the CDR3 is TGTGCCAGCAGCCAGTACAGGGGAATAGGGAGTAACGCTTACGAGCAGTACTTC. Its translation: CASSQYRGIGSNAYEQYF.

This clonotype has only a few counts. The chain is built from TRBV6-6 and TRBJ1-5, with a tentative D call TRBD1 (5 bases). Germline V CDR1 and CDR2: MNHNY, SVGAGI (reference sequence). The germline V and J ends were trimmed by 6 bases and 7 bases, with 13 bases remaining between them. There are 13 residues in the CDR3. DNA for the CDR3: TGTGCCAGCAGACGCGGGGGGGACCAGCCCCAGCATTTT. This encodes CASRRGGDQPQHF.

Turning to this clonotype: At one end, the junction sequence differs from germline, possibly due to a read error. The chain has TRBV6-5 and TRBJ2-1; D gene unclear. Per the germline V gene, CDR1 is MNHEY and CDR2 is SVGAGI. The CDR3 covers 13 residues. The CDR3 protein is CTSSYSQDNEQFF. CDR3 DNA sequence: TGTACCAGCAGTTATAGCCAGGACAATGAGCAGTTCTTC.

The V call is TRBV27, the J call TRBJ2-1; D may be TRBD1 (6 bases). Trimming removed 6 bases from V and 2 bases from J, with 11 bases in between. Germline lookup yields CDR1 MNHEY and CDR2 SMNVEV (reference sequence). This CDR3 contains 14 residues. This CDR3 reads CASSINRAYNEQFF. The CDR3 DNA reads TGTGCCAGCAGCATAAACAGGGCCTACAATGAGCAGTTCTTC.

The rearrangement uses TRBV19 and TRBJ1-5; 7 bases align to TRBD1. V lost 6 bases, J lost 2 bases, and 10 bases stayed unmatched. The CDR3 length is 16 residues. CDR1 and CDR2 (germline): LNHDA, SQIVND (reference sequence). Here the CDR3 DNA reads TGTGCCAGTAGAGTAGTATTCGGACAGGGCAATCAGCCCCAGCATTTT. Its translation is CASRVVFGQGNQPQHF.

The gene calls are TRBV29-1 and TRBJ1-4; D may be TRBD1 (6 bases). The V and J ends lost 7 bases and 10 bases respectively, with 19 bases between them. CDR3 length: 13 residues. Germline loops: CDR1 SQVTM, CDR2 ANQGSEA. The CDR3 region has the DNA TGCAGCGGACTTTTACAGGGAACTGGAAAACTGTTTTTT. Translation: CSGLLQGTGKLFF.

This chain joins TRBV7-9 and TRBJ2-1; no firm D call. The J call is uncertain, as TRBJ2-7 better fits the DNA end. In germline, CDR1 is SEHNR, CDR2 FQNEAQ (reference sequence). The CDR3 length is 14 residues. Here the CDR3 reads CASASKSSYNEQYF. The CDR3 DNA sequence: TGTGCCAGCGCCAGTAAGAGCTCCTACAATGAGCAGTACTTC.

The rearrangement uses TRBV19 and TRBJ1-5; 9 bases are shared with TRBD1. V lost 6 bases and J lost 0; bases outside the gene matches: 9. Germline-derived CDR1 and CDR2 are LNHDA and SQIVND (reference sequence). This CDR3 is 17 amino acids long. In nucleotides, the CDR3 is TGTGCCAGTAGGCCCTATGGGACAGGGAGTAGCAATCAGCCCCAGCATTTT. Its protein product is CASRPYGTGSSNQPQHF.

This clonotype was seen more than once but under ten times. The V and J genes are TRBV5-4 and TRBJ2-3; tentative D call: TRBD1 (6 bases). The germline V gene has CDR1 SGHNT and CDR2 YYREEE (reference sequence). Trimming took 4 bases from V and 2 from J, leaving 17 bases between them. The CDR3 is 16 amino acids. In DNA, the CDR3 is TGTGCCAGCAGCCCGAGCATGGGGGCGATCACAGATACGCAGTATTTT. It translates to CASSPSMGAITDTQYF. The entire variable domain, with the rest obtained from reference TRBV5-4 and TRBJ2-3, is as follows: ETGVTQSPTHLIKTRGQQVTLRCSSQSGHNTVSWYQQALGQGPQFIFQYYREEENGRGNFPPRFSGLQFPNYSSELNVNALELDDSALYLCASSPSMGAITDTQYFGPGTRLTVL.